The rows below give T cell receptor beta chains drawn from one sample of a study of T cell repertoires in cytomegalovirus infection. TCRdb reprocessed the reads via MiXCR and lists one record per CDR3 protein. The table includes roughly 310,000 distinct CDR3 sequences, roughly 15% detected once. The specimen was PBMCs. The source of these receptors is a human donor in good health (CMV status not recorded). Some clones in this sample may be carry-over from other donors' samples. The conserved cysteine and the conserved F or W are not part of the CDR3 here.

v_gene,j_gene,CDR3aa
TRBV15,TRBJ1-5,ATSTDRDQPQH
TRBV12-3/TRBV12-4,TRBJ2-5,ASSLERGRGETQY
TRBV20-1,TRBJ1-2,SALPEGAAGYT
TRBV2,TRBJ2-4,ASSKTLRGGNIQY
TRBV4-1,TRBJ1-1,ASSQDLGSTEAF
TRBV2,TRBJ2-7,ASSGRRGGSYEQY
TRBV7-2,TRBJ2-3,ASSLTPAGALTDTQY
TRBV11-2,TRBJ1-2,ASSLLPDGANYGYT
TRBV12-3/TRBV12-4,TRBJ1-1,ASSLFTGGAWAF
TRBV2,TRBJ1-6,ALGQGSSYNAPLH
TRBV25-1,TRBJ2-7,ASSDLLGGGAYEQY
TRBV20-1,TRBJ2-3,SAVGAAGALGDTQY
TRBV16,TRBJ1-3,ASSQSLDNSGNTIY
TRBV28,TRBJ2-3,ASSKSGGRTDTQY
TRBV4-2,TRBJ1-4,ASSQPGRAHEKLF
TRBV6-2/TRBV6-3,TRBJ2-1,ASDRGGAGEQF
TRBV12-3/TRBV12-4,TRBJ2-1,ASSLTGGVNEQF